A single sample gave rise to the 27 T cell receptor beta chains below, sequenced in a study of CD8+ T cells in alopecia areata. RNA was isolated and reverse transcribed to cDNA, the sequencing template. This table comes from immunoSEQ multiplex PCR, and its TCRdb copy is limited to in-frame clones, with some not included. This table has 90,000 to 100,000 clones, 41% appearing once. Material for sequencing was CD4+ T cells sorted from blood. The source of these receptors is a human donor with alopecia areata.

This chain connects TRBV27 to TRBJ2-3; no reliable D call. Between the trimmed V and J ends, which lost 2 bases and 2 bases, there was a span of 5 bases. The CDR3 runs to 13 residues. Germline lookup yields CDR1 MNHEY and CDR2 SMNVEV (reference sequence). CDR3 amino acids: CASSLVLTDTQYF. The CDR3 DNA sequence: TGTGCCAGCAGTTTAGTCCTCACAGATACGCAGTATTTT.

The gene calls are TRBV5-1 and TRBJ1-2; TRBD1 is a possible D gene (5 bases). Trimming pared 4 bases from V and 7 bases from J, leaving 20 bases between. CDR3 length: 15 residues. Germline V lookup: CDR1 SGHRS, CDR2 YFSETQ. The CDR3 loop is CASSIRDGTESGYTF. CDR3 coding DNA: TGCGCCAGCAGCATAAGGGACGGGACGGAGTCTGGCTACACCTTC.

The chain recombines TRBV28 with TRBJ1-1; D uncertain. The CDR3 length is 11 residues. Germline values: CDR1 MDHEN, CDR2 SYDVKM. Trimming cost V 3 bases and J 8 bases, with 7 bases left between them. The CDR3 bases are TGTGCCAGCAGTTTGAGGAGGGAAGCTTTCTTT. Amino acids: CASSLRREAFF. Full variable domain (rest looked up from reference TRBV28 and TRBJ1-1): DVKVTQSSRYLVKRTGEKVFLECVQDMDHENMFWYRQDPGLGLRLIYFSYDVKMKEKGDIPEGYSVSREKKERFSLILESASTNQTSMYLCASSLRREAFFGQGTRLTVV.

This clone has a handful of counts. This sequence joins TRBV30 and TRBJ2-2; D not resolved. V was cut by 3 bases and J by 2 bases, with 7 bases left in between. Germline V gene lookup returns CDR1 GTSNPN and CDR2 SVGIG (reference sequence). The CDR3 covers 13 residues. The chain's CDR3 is CAWRRRNTGELFF. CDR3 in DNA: TGTGCCTGGAGGAGGCGAAACACCGGGGAGCTGTTTTTT.

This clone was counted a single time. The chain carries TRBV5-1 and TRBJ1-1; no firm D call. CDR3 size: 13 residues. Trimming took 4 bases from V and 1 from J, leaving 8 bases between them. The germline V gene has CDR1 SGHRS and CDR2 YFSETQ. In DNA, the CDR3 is TGCGCCAGCAGCGCGGTGGAGAACACTGAAGCTTTCTTT. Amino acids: CASSAVENTEAFF.

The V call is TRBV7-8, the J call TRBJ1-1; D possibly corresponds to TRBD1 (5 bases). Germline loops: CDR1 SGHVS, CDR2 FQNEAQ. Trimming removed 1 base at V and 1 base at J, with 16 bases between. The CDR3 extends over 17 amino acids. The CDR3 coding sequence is TGTGCCAGCAGCTTAGTTGGGGCAGGTTATACGAACACTGAAGCTTTCTTT. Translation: CASSLVGAGYTNTEAFF.

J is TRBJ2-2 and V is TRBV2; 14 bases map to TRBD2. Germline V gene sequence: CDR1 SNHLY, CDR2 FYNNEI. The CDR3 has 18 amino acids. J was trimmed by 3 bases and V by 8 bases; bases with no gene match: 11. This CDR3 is CASSRRLAGGSDTGELFF. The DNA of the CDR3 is TGTGCCAGCTCACGCAGACTAGCGGGAGGGTCGGACACCGGGGAGCTGTTTTTT. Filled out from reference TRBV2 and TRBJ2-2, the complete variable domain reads EPEVTQTPSHQVTQMGQEVILRCVPISNHLYFYWYRQILGQKVEFLVSFYNNEISEKSEIFDDQFSVERPDGSNFTLKIRSTKLEDSAMYFCASSRRLAGGSDTGELFFGEGSRLTVL.

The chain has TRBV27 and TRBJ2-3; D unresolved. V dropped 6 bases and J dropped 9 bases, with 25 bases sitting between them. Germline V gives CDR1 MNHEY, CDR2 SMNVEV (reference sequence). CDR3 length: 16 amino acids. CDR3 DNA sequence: TGTGCCAGCAGCTTCTTGAACAGTGACGGACGTGGCACGCAGTATTTT. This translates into CASSFLNSDGRGTQYF.

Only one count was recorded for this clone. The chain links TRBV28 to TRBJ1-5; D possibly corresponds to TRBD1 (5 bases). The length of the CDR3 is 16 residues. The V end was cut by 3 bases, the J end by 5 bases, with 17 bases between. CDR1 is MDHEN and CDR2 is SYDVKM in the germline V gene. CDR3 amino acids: CASSFVGDSAYQPQHF. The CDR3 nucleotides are TGTGCCAGCAGTTTTGTGGGGGACTCGGCATATCAGCCCCAGCATTTT.

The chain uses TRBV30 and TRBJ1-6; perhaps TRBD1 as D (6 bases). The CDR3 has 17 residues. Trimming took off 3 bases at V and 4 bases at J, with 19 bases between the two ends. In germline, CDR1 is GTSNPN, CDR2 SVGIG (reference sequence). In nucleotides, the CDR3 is TGTGCCTGGAGCCCGGGCAGGGGTAGGCGGTATAATTCACCCCTCCACTTT. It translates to CAWSPGRGRRYNSPLHF.

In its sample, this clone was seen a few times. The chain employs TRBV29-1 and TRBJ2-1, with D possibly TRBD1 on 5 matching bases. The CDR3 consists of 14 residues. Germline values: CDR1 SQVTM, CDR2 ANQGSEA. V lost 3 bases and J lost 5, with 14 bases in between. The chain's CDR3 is CSVDPGWLDNEQFF. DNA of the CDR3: TGCAGCGTTGACCCAGGGTGGTTGGACAATGAGCAGTTCTTC.

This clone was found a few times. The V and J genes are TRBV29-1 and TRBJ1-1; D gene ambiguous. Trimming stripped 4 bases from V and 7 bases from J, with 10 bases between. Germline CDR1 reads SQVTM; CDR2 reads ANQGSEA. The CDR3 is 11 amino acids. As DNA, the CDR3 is TGCAGCGTTGGCGGGCACAGTGAAGCTTTCTTT. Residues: CSVGGHSEAFF.

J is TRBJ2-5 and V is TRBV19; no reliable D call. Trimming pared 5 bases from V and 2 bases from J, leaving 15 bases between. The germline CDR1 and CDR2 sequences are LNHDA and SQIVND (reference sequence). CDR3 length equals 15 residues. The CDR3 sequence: CASSSRTGSQETQYF. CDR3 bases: TGTGCCAGTAGTTCGAGGACCGGATCTCAAGAGACCCAGTACTTC.

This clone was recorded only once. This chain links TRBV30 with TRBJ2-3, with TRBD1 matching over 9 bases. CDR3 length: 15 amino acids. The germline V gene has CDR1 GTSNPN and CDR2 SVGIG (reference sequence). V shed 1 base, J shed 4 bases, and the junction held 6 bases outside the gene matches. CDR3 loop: CAWSAGTGKADTQYF. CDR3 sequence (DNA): TGTGCCTGGAGTGCTGGGACAGGGAAGGCAGATACGCAGTATTTT.

The CDR3 is CASNRGPGFYNEQFF. Here the CDR3 DNA reads TGTGCCAGCAATCGGGGGCCAGGGTTCTACAATGAGCAGTTCTTC. The rearrangement joins TRBV9 to TRBJ2-1; tentatively, D is TRBD1 or TRBD2 (6 bases each). V shed 6 bases and J shed 3 bases, with 16 bases lying between them. Germline V CDR1 and CDR2: SGDLS, YYNGEE. CDR3 length equals 15 residues.

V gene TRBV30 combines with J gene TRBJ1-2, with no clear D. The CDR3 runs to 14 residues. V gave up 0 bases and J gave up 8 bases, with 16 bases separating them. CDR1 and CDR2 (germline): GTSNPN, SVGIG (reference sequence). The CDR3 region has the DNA TGTGCCTGGAGTGTACTCGGTTTGGGCGTCGGCTACACCTTC. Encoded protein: CAWSVLGLGVGYTF.

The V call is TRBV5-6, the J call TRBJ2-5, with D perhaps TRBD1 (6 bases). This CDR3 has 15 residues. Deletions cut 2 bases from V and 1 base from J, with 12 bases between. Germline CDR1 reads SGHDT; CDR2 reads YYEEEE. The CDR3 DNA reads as TGTGCCAGCAGCTTTTTAGGACAGACCCAAGAGACCCAGTACTTC. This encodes CASSFLGQTQETQYF.

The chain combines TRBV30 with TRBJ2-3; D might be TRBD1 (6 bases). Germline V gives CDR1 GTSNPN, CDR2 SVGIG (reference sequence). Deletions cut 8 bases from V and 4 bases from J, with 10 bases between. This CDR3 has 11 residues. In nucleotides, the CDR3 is TGTGCCCTCAAGGGGGCAGATACGCAGTATTTT. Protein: CALKGADTQYF.

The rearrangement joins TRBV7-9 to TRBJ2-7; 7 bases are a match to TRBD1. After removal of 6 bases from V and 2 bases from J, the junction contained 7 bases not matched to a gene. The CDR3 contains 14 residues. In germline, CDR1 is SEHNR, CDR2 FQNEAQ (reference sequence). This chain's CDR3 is CASSNRDSAYEQYF. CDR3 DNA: TGTGCCAGCAGTAACAGGGACAGCGCCTACGAGCAGTACTTC. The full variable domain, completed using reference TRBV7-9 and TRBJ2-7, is DTGVSQNPRHKITKRGQNVTFRCDPISEHNRLYWYRQTLGQGPEFLTYFQNEAQLEKSRLLSDRFSAERPKGSFSTLEIQRTEQGDSAMYLCASSNRDSAYEQYFGPGTRLTVT.

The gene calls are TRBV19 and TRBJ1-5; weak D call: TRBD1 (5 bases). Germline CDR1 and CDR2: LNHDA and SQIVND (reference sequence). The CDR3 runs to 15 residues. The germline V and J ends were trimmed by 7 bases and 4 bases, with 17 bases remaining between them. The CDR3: CASTMGVQGNQPQHF. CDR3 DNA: TGTGCCAGTACCATGGGGGTCCAGGGAAATCAGCCCCAGCATTTT.

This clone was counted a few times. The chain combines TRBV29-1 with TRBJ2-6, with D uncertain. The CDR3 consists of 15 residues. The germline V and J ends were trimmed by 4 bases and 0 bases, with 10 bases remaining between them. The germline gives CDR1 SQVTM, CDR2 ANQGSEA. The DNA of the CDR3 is TGCAGCGTTGTTCTGCACGGCTCTGGGGCCAACGTCCTGACTTTC. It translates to CSVVLHGSGANVLTF.

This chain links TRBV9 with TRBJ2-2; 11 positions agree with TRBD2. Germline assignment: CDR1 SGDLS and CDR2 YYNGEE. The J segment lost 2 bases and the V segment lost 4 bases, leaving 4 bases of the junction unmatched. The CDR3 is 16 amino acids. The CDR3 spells CASSPGLAANTGELFF. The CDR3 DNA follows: TGTGCCAGCAGCCCGGGACTAGCGGCTAACACCGGGGAGCTGTTTTTT.

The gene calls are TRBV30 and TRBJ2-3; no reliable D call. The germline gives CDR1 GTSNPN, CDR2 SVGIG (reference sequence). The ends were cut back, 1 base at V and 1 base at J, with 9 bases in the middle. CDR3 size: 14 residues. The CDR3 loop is CAWSGQIGTDTQYF. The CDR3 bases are TGTGCCTGGAGTGGCCAGATCGGCACAGATACGCAGTATTTT.

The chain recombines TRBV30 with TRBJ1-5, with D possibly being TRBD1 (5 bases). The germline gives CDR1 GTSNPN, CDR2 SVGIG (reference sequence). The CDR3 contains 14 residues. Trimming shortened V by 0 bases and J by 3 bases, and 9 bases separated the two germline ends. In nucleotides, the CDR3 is TGTGCCTGGAGTGTGATCGGGACCAATCAGCCCCAGCATTTT. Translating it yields CAWSVIGTNQPQHF.

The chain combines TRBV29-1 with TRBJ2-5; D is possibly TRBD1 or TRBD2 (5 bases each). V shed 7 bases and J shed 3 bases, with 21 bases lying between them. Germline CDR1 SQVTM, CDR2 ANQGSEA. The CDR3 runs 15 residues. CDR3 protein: CSAGDWVGGEETQYF. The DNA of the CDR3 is TGCAGCGCCGGCGATTGGGTTGGGGGAGAAGAGACCCAGTACTTC.

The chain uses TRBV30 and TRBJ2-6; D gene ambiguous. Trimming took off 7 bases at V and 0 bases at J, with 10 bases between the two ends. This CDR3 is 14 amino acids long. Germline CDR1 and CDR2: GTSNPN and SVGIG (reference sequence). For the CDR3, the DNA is TGTGCCTCAGACCCGAGCTCTGGGGCCAACGTCCTGACTTTC. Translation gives CASDPSSGANVLTF. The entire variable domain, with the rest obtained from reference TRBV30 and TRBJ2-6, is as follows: SQTIHQWPATLVQPVGSPLSLECTVEGTSNPNLYWYRQAAGRGLQLLFYSVGIGQISSEVPQNLSASRPQDRQFILSSKKLLLSDSGFYLCASDPSSGANVLTFGAGSRLTVL.

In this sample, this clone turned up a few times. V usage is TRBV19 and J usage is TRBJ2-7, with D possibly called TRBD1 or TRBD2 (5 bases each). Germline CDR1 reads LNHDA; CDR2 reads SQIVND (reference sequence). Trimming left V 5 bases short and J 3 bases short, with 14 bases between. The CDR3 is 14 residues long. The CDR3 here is CASSPGTFDYEQYF. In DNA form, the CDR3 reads TGTGCCAGTAGTCCCGGGACGTTCGACTACGAGCAGTACTTC.